Each of the 20 T cell receptor beta chains below was sequenced from the same sample in a study of breast tumors, draining lymph nodes, adjacent tissues. MiXCR, run by TCRdb on the multiplex PCR reads, gives a single entry per CDR3 protein. The sample contains tens of thousands of distinct CDR3 sequences, approximately 29% of which appear only once. The lymph nodes were axillary draining lymph nodes from breast cancer patients. The material sequenced was axillary lymph node tissue. The source of these receptors is a female donor with breast cancer. Some clones in this sample may be carry-over from other donors' samples.

Regarding this clonotype: One end of the junction is discordant with germline, which a read error may explain. V is TRBV11-2 and J is TRBJ1-6; D gene uncertain. Germline values: CDR1 SGHAT, CDR2 FQNNGV. The CDR3 loop spans 16 amino acids. The DNA for the CDR3 is TGTGCCAGCAGCTTAAGCAGGAGCTCCTATAATTCACCCCTCCGCTTT. Its protein product is CASSLSRSSYNSPLRF.

This clonotype was seen a few times. A much larger clone lies a single base off, so this may be a read error. V usage is TRBV6-2 or TRBV6-3 and J usage is TRBJ2-2, with 13 bases lining up with TRBD2. Germline-derived CDR1 and CDR2 are MNHEY and SVGEGT. J gave up 4 bases and V 6 bases, and 11 bases lay outside the gene matches. The CDR3 runs 18 residues. The CDR3 DNA sequence: TGTGCCAGCAGCCGCCGAGGACTAGCGGGAGTGGGCACCGGGGAGCTGTTTTTT. Translating it yields CASSRRGLAGVGTGELFF.

This clonotype was recorded many times. The chain carries TRBV6-6 and TRBJ1-2, with D possibly TRBD1 on 5 matching bases. CDR3 length: 13 amino acids. CDR1 and CDR2 from the germline V gene are MNHNY and SVGAGI (reference sequence). Between the trimmed V and J ends, which lost 6 bases and 4 bases, there was a span of 12 bases. For the CDR3, the DNA is TGTGCCAGCAGACCGGACGGGGGCTATGGCTACACCTTC. This translates into CASRPDGGYGYTF.

This chain connects TRBV12-3 or TRBV12-4 to TRBJ1-5, with D unresolved. The V and J ends lost 5 bases and 11 bases respectively, with 19 bases between them. The CDR3 spans 14 residues. The CDR3 region has the DNA TGTGCCAGCAGTGGAGCAGTGGGTCAAGAGACCCAGCATTTT. Translated, it gives CASSGAVGQETQHF.

The chain is built from TRBV24-1 and TRBJ1-2; tentative D call: TRBD1 (6 bases). The V gene lost 4 bases and the J gene lost 4 bases, with 12 bases spanning the gap. CDR3 length: 14 amino acids. Germline V CDR1 and CDR2: KGHDR, SFDVKD. The CDR3 region is CATSEARGAYGYTF. The CDR3 DNA is TGTGCCACCAGTGAGGCCAGGGGAGCCTATGGCTACACCTTC.

V gene TRBV6-6 combines with J gene TRBJ2-2; unclear D gene. This CDR3 is built from 13 residues. The germline V gene encodes CDR1 MNHNY and CDR2 SVGAGI (reference sequence). V was shortened by 3 bases and J by 3 bases, with 5 bases between the two germline ends. The CDR3 nucleotides read TGTGCCAGCAGTTATTTCGACACCGGGGAGCTGTTTTTT. Residues: CASSYFDTGELFF.

Note on this clonotype: It may be a read error: a sequence one base away is much more abundant. Since the CDR3 does not end with the conserved phenylalanine or tryptophan, this likely comes from a read error. The chain joins TRBV7-9 to TRBJ1-1, with TRBD1 matching over 7 bases. This CDR3 is built from 16 residues. The ends lost 0 bases at V and 5 bases at J; junction bases unmatched: 9. Per the germline V gene, CDR1 is SEHNR and CDR2 is FQNEAQ (reference sequence). The CDR3 coding sequence is TGTGCCAGCAGCTTAGCAGGGGGCTCGGTCCTGACTGAAGCTTTCCTT. Translated, it gives CASSLAGGSVLTEAFL.

Ten or more counts support this clonotype. The chain has TRBV13 and TRBJ1-4; no clear D. Trimming cost V 0 bases and J 8 bases, with 7 bases left between them. Per germline, CDR1 PRHDT and CDR2 FYEKMQ (reference sequence). This CDR3 has 13 amino acids. The CDR3 reads CASSLGTLEKLFF. Written as DNA, the CDR3 is TGTGCCAGCAGCTTAGGCACACTCGAAAAACTGTTTTTT.

V gene TRBV5-1 combines with J gene TRBJ2-3; tentatively, D is TRBD1 (5 bases). With the DNA end fitting TRBJ1-5 better, the J assignment may be wrong. This CDR3 is built from 12 residues. Germline values: CDR1 SGHRS, CDR2 YFSETQ. As DNA, the CDR3 is TGCGCCAGCAGCGACAGCGGGGATACGCAGCATTTT. This sequence encodes CASSDSGDTQHF.

For this clonotype: This may stem from a read error, because a much larger clone lies one nucleotide away. The chain employs TRBV6-1 and TRBJ2-7; D is undetermined. CDR3 size: 12 residues. V gave up 5 bases and J gave up 3 bases, with 8 bases separating them. Per germline, CDR1 MNHNS and CDR2 SASEGT. The CDR3 loop reads CASSQFDYEQYF. CDR3 DNA sequence: TGTGCCAGCAGTCAATTCGACTACGAGCAGTACTTC.

This clonotype was seen at least ten times. The chain joins TRBV4-3 to TRBJ2-7; 7 bases line up with TRBD1. The germline V gene has CDR1 LGHNA and CDR2 YSLEER. The CDR3 runs 15 residues. V trimming: 2 bases; J trimming: 3 bases; junction bases outside the gene matches: 7. CDR3 region: CASSQLDRVDYEQYF. CDR3 DNA sequence: TGCGCCAGCAGCCAACTAGACAGGGTGGACTACGAGCAGTACTTC.

This clonotype was seen only a few times. The rearrangement joins TRBV5-1 to TRBJ1-1; tentative D call: TRBD1 (6 bases). The CDR3 length is 14 residues. Germline V lookup: CDR1 SGHRS, CDR2 YFSETQ. Trimming cost V 2 bases and J 1 base, with 9 bases left between them. In nucleotides, the CDR3 is TGCGCCAGCAGCTTAGAGGACAGGAACACTGAAGCTTTCTTT. Amino acid sequence: CASSLEDRNTEAFF. The full variable domain, rest sourced from reference TRBV5-1 and TRBJ1-1, is KAGVTQTPRYLIKTRGQQVTLSCSPISGHRSVSWYQQTPGQGLQFLFEYFSETQRNKGNFPGRFSGRQFSNSRSEMNVSTLELGDSALYLCASSLEDRNTEAFFGQGTRLTVV.

The table lists this clonotype with many counts. A much larger clone differs by one base, so this may be a read error. The chain is built from TRBV20-1 and TRBJ2-1; 8 bases are shared with TRBD2. The CDR3 runs to 13 residues. The ends lost 5 bases at V and 6 bases at J; junction bases unmatched: 6. The germline V gene has CDR1 DFQATT and CDR2 SNEGSKA (reference sequence). The CDR3 protein is CSADSGVGNEQFF. The CDR3 nucleotides are TGCAGTGCTGATAGCGGGGTAGGCAATGAGCAGTTCTTC.

Concerning this clonotype: It may be a read error: a sequence one base away is much more abundant. V is TRBV4-2 and J is TRBJ2-3, with 8 bases matching TRBD2. V lost 0 bases to trimming and J lost 4 bases; unmatched junction nucleotides: 6. CDR3 length equals 16 residues. From germline, CDR1 is LGHNA and CDR2 YNFKEQ. CDR3 sequence reads: CASSQEGLVGSDTQYF. The CDR3 coding sequence is TGTGCCAGCAGCCAAGAGGGACTAGTGGGGTCAGATACGCAGTATTTT.

This clonotype was seen at least ten times. For the CDR3, the DNA is TGTGCCAGCTCACCACGGGGATTGGTTAGCAGCCATGAGCAGTTCTTC. Its translation is CASSPRGLVSSHEQFF. J is TRBJ2-1 and V is TRBV18; no firm D call. From germline, CDR1 is KGHSH and CDR2 LQKENI. V lost 1 base to trimming and J lost 8 bases, with 18 bases between them. This CDR3 is 16 amino acids long.

In its sample, this clonotype was seen a few times. The chain employs TRBV4-1 and TRBJ1-6; perhaps TRBD1 as D (6 bases). The CDR3 consists of 17 residues. Trimming cost V 4 bases and J 2 bases, with 15 bases left between them. Germline assignment: CDR1 MGHRA and CDR2 YSYEKL. CDR3 DNA sequence: TGCGCCAGCAGCCCAGGGGTTGGGTGGACCTATAATTCACCCCTCCACTTT. Translating it yields CASSPGVGWTYNSPLHF.

In regard to this clonotype: The final CDR3 position lacks the conserved phenylalanine or tryptophan, pointing to a likely read error. The chain has TRBV7-9 and TRBJ1-2, with D uncertain. CDR1 and CDR2 (germline): SEHNR, FQNEAQ (reference sequence). The CDR3 length is 14 residues. V lost 1 base and J 1 base, leaving 7 bases between the germline ends. The CDR3, as DNA: TGTGCCAGCAGCTTAGGTAACAGTAACTATGGCTACACCCTC. Translating gives CASSLGNSNYGYTL.

The gene calls are TRBV7-3 and TRBJ2-7; possible D gene TRBD2, 6 bases. CDR1 SGHTA and CDR2 FQGTGA come from the germline V gene. V shed 5 bases and J shed 3 bases, with 20 bases lying between them. The CDR3 runs 16 residues. The CDR3 region has the DNA TGTGCCAGCAGCCCACCCTCCTCTGGCGGGGTCTACGAGCAGTACTTC. This encodes CASSPPSSGGVYEQYF.

This CDR3 reads CAISRDSYEQYF. DNA for the CDR3: TGTGCCATCAGTAGGGACAGCTACGAGCAGTACTTC. The V and J genes are TRBV10-3 and TRBJ2-7, with 7 bases fitting TRBD1. Germline V gene lookup returns CDR1 ENHRY and CDR2 SYGVKD. The CDR3 totals 12 residues. Unmatched junction bases numbered 1, after V lost 5 bases and J lost 3 bases.

This clonotype was found many times. In DNA, the CDR3 is TGTGCCAGTAGTATCCCGGGAGCGGGAGGCGTCGAGCAGTACTTC. This gives the protein CASSIPGAGGVEQYF. The gene calls are TRBV19 and TRBJ2-7; 9 positions match TRBD2. Germline assignment: CDR1 LNHDA and CDR2 SQIVND (reference sequence). The CDR3 contains 15 residues. The trim removed 3 bases at V and 6 bases at J, leaving 9 bases unmatched.